This entry is about one T cell receptor (beta chain). Its antigen is as yet unknown. This sample was included in a study of OX40 agonist ivuxolimab in advanced cancers. Study context: Males comprised 82.7% of the group, whose mean age was approximately 61 years (range 23 to 79).

The ends were cut back, 4 bases at V and 8 bases at J, with 17 bases in the middle. Germline-derived CDR1 and CDR2 are LGHNA and YNFKEQ. The CDR3 loop spans 15 amino acids. Study-level results: Near-lowest levels of clonal expansion characterized partial responders at 0.1-3.0 mg/kg.

Some clones are missing from TCRdb's copy, which holds only in-frame ones; the method was immunoSEQ multiplex PCR. Of roughly 49,000 clones in the sample, around nine tenths were seen once. The clonotype originates from an adult with an advanced solid tumor such as melanoma, head and neck, liver or kidney cancer. Sequencing used CD4+ or CD8+ T cells sorted from blood, obtained in a trial of the OX40 agonist ivuxolimab. The J gene is TRBJ1-4, the V gene TRBV4-2; D is ambiguous. For the CDR3, the DNA is TGTGCCAGCAGCCCCGGGCGCGGGGTTGGGGAAAAACTGTTTTTT. Protein sequence: CASSPGRGVGEKLFF.